Following are 6 T cell receptor beta chains from one sample sequenced in a study of blood T cells in healthy people across ages. With a J-beta primer mix and a sample-barcoded 5' primer, a second PCR ran about 6 to 11 cycles. TCRdb re-derived calls from the 5' RACE reads in MiXCR, one entry per CDR3 protein. The table lists about 830,000 distinct CDR3 sequences, 58% of them singletons. The sequenced sample was blood. The source of these receptors is a man aged 25-45 years in good health.

The rearrangement uses TRBV29-1 and TRBJ2-7; D remains unclear. Looked up from germline, CDR1 is SQVTM and CDR2 is ANQGSEA. Trimming took 4 bases from V and 2 from J, leaving 9 bases between them. The CDR3 sequence is 12 residues long. The CDR3 here is CSVGSRTYEQYF. The CDR3 DNA follows: TGCAGCGTTGGCTCGAGAACCTACGAGCAGTACTTC.

The J gene is TRBJ2-6, the V gene TRBV29-1; 8 bases are a match to TRBD2. The CDR3 loop spans 16 amino acids. Germline V lookup: CDR1 SQVTM, CDR2 ANQGSEA. J gave up 1 base and V 4 bases, and 6 bases lay outside the gene matches. CDR3 coding DNA: TGCAGCGTTGTAAGCGGGGGCCCATCTGGGGCCAACGTCCTGACTTTC. Translation: CSVVSGGPSGANVLTF.

The rearrangement uses TRBV7-3 and TRBJ1-1; D perhaps matches TRBD1 (6 bases). The ends were cut back, 5 bases at V and 5 bases at J, with 18 bases in the middle. Germline V CDR1 and CDR2: SGHTA, FQGTGA. The CDR3 consists of 15 residues. The CDR3 spells CASSRKGGGETEAFF. The CDR3 region has the DNA TGTGCCAGCAGCCGAAAAGGGGGGGGAGAAACTGAAGCTTTCTTT.

In this sample, this clonotype turned up a few times. The gene calls are TRBV6-2 or TRBV6-3 and TRBJ2-1; 7 positions match TRBD2. Germline V lookup: CDR1 MNHEY, CDR2 SVGEGT. The J segment lost 6 bases and the V segment lost 6 bases, leaving 2 bases of the junction unmatched. The CDR3 loop spans 12 amino acids. The CDR3 DNA reads TGTGCCAGCAGGGAGCGGGGCAATGAGCAGTTCTTC. This translates into CASRERGNEQFF.

This clonotype appeared a few times. V usage is TRBV7-2 and J usage is TRBJ2-1; 10 bases map to TRBD2. This CDR3 region has 15 residues. Germline CDR1 SGHTA, CDR2 FQGNSA. The trim removed 5 bases at V and 8 bases at J, leaving 9 bases unmatched. This chain's CDR3 is CASSLLAGTNDEQFF. The CDR3 DNA follows: TGTGCCAGCAGCCTACTAGCGGGGACCAACGATGAGCAGTTCTTC. The variable domain in full, with the rest retrieved from reference TRBV7-2 and TRBJ2-1, is GAGVSQSPSNKVTEKGKDVELRCDPISGHTALYWYRQSLGQGLEFLIYFQGNSAPDKSGLPSDRFSAERTGGSVSTLTIQRTQQEDSAVYLCASSLLAGTNDEQFFGPGTRLTVL.

This clonotype was observed a handful of times. The V gene is TRBV5-8, the J gene TRBJ2-5; D may correspond to TRBD1 or TRBD2 (5 bases each). V lost 4 bases and J lost 5, with 15 bases in between. This CDR3 region has 14 residues. CDR1 and CDR2 from the germline V gene are SGHTS and YDEGEE. For the CDR3, the DNA is TGTGCCAGCAGCATGGGGGAAGCAAGGGAGACCCAGTACTTC. Amino acids: CASSMGEARETQYF.